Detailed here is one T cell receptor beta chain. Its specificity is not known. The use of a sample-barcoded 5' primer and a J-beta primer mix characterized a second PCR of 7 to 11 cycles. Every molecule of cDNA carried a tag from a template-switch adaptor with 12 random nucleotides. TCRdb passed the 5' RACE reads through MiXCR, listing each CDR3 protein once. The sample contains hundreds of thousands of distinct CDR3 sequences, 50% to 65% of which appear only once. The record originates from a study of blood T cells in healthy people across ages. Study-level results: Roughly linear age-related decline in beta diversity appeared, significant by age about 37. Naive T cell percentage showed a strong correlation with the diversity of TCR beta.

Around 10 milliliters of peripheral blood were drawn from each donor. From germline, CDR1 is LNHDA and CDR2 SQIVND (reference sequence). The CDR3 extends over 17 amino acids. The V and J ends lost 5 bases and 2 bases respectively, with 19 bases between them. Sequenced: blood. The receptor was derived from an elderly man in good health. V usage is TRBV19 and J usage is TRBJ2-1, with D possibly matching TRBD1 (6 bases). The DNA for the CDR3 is TGTGCCAGTAGTCTGCATTCAGGGGTGGTCCCCTACAATGAGCAGTTCTTC. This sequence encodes CASSLHSGVVPYNEQFF.